These 10 T cell receptor beta chains share one sample of origin, sequenced in a study of cytomegalovirus exposure and HLA in healthy donors. Amplification used 60 Vbeta primers and 13 Jbeta primers. Data came from immunoSEQ multiplex PCR; TCRdb stores just in-frame clones and leaves some out. Of approximately 130,000 clones listed, over 65% were seen once; the top ten hold 1% to 1.5%. Sample: PBMCs. The receptors derive from a man in his forties or fifties in good health and CMV-seronegative.

The rearrangement links TRBV19 to TRBJ2-3, with D possibly being TRBD2 (6 bases). CDR1 and CDR2 (germline): LNHDA, SQIVND (reference sequence). The CDR3 is made up of 15 amino acids. V was clipped by 4 bases and J by 3 bases, with 14 bases between them. CDR3 sequence (DNA): TGTGCCAGTAGTACCGGGACTTGGGGGACAGATACGCAGTATTTT. Translating it yields CASSTGTWGTDTQYF.

The J gene is TRBJ2-2, the V gene TRBV5-8, with D possibly TRBD2 on 5 matching bases. The CDR3 length is 17 residues. Germline CDR1 and CDR2: SGHTS and YDEGEE. Deletions cut 2 bases from V and 0 bases from J, with 14 bases between. The CDR3 reads CASSFPWSGTNTGELFF. The CDR3 DNA sequence: TGTGCCAGCAGCTTCCCTTGGTCGGGAACGAACACCGGGGAGCTGTTTTTT.

This sequence joins TRBV7-2 and TRBJ1-2, with 7 bases lining up with TRBD1. Per germline, CDR1 SGHTA and CDR2 FQGNSA. Trimming removed 4 bases from V and 0 bases from J; junction bases left unmatched: 11. The CDR3 is 17 residues long. The CDR3 loop is CASSSQGGQLSNYGYTF. Here the CDR3 DNA reads TGTGCCAGCAGCTCTCAGGGGGGACAGCTATCTAACTATGGCTACACCTTC.

The chain recombines TRBV18 with TRBJ1-1; a possible D gene is TRBD1 (5 bases). Germline CDR1 reads KGHSH; CDR2 reads LQKENI. CDR3 length equals 15 residues. Trimming pared 6 bases from V and 1 base from J, leaving 15 bases between. CDR3 nucleotide sequence: TGTGCCAGCTCGCAGGCGGGACGGAAGAACACTGAAGCTTTCTTT. It yields the protein CASSQAGRKNTEAFF. Full variable domain (outside the CDR3, taken from reference TRBV18 and TRBJ1-1): NAGVMQNPRHLVRRRGQEARLRCSPMKGHSHVYWYRQLPEEGLKFMVYLQKENIIDESGMPKERFSAEFPKEGPSILRIQQVVRGDSAAYFCASSQAGRKNTEAFFGQGTRLTVV.

The chain has TRBV7-3 and TRBJ2-5; D is perhaps TRBD2 (5 bases). The germline CDR1 and CDR2 sequences are SGHTA and FQGTGA. Trimming pared 1 base from V and 5 bases from J, leaving 11 bases between. The CDR3 has 14 amino acids. The CDR3 nucleotides are TGTGCCAGCAGCTTAAACGGGGTTTCCGAGACCCAGTACTTC. This gives the protein CASSLNGVSETQYF.

The rearrangement joins TRBV18 to TRBJ2-7; D remains unclear. The CDR3 contains 13 residues. V lost 2 bases and J 4 bases, leaving 9 bases between the germline ends. Germline CDR1 KGHSH, CDR2 LQKENI. CDR3 protein: CASSPGVGYEQYF. CDR3 bases: TGTGCCAGCTCACCAGGTGTCGGGTACGAGCAGTACTTC.

J is TRBJ1-4 and V is TRBV19; 7 positions match TRBD1. Germline V CDR1 and CDR2: LNHDA, SQIVND (reference sequence). The length of the CDR3 is 14 residues. Trimming removed 4 bases from V and 11 bases from J; junction bases left unmatched: 10. The CDR3 loop is CASSNRDSRTKLFF. The CDR3 nucleotides read TGTGCCAGTAGTAACCGGGACAGCCGGACGAAACTGTTTTTT. Drawing the rest from reference TRBV19 and TRBJ1-4, the complete variable domain is DGGITQSPKYLFRKEGQNVTLSCEQNLNHDAMYWYRQDPGQGLRLIYYSQIVNDFQKGDIAEGYSVSREKKESFPLTVTSAQKNPTAFYLCASSNRDSRTKLFFGSGTQLSVL.

The chain employs TRBV7-9 and TRBJ2-7; TRBD1 agrees at 12 bases. There are 17 residues in the CDR3. V shed 5 bases and J 2 bases; nucleotides not matched to a gene: 10. Per the germline V gene, CDR1 is SEHNR and CDR2 is FQNEAQ (reference sequence). The CDR3 spells CASSPGTGGLFTYEQYF. Written as DNA, the CDR3 is TGTGCCAGCAGCCCCGGGACAGGGGGCCTCTTCACCTACGAGCAGTACTTC.

The chain is built from TRBV6-5 and TRBJ1-2; the match to TRBD1 covers 11 bases. Germline values: CDR1 MNHEY, CDR2 SVGAGI. The CDR3 runs to 14 residues. V lost 5 bases and J lost 5; bases outside the gene matches: 4. In DNA, the CDR3 is TGTGCCAGCAGTCGGACAGGGGGCAGGTATGGCTACACCTTC. Amino acids: CASSRTGGRYGYTF.

The CDR3 region is CASSLRTGGSYNEQFF. The CDR3 nucleotides are TGCGCCAGCAGCTTGAGGACAGGGGGGTCCTACAATGAGCAGTTCTTC. The chain has TRBV5-1 and TRBJ2-1, with 10 bases identical to TRBD1. The germline gives CDR1 SGHRS, CDR2 YFSETQ. This CDR3 has 16 amino acids. Trimming took 1 base from V and 1 from J; bases not matched to a gene: 2.